One sample yielded the 6 T cell receptor beta chains listed below, sequenced in a study of PD-L1 blockade in urothelial cancer. Sample time point: peripheral blood 6 weeks after treatment start. Clones were read by immunoSEQ multiplex PCR, and TCRdb kept only the in-frame ones, dropping some. The table lists over 100,000 clones, about 91% of them singletons, with 3% to 4.5% in the top ten. This specimen was PBMCs, taken around atezolizumab (anti-PD-L1) treatment. These receptors were taken from a man in his 60s with urothelial cancer.

The chain recombines TRBV7-3 with TRBJ2-7; 8 positions agree with TRBD2. Germline V gives CDR1 SGHTA, CDR2 FQGTGA. V shed 6 bases, J shed 1 base, and the junction held 8 bases outside the gene matches. CDR3 length: 15 amino acids. This CDR3 is CASSPRGGISYEQYF. Written as DNA, the CDR3 is TGTGCCAGCAGTCCCCGGGGGGGTATATCCTACGAGCAGTACTTC. Full variable domain (remainder filled in from reference TRBV7-3 and TRBJ2-7): GAGVSQTPSNKVTEKGKYVELRCDPISGHTALYWYRQSLGQGPEFLIYFQGTGAADDSGLPNDRFFAVRPEGSVSTLKIQRTERGDSAVYLCASSPRGGISYEQYFGPGTRLTVT.

The rearrangement links TRBV7-2 to TRBJ1-4, with a weak D call TRBD1 (5 bases). The length of the CDR3 is 17 residues. The germline V gene has CDR1 SGHTA and CDR2 FQGNSA. With 1 base removed from V and 6 bases from J, the gap between germline ends came to 18 bases. The CDR3 loop is CASSLDRPGVGDEKLFF. The CDR3 DNA sequence: TGTGCCAGCAGCTTAGACAGGCCGGGGGTGGGGGATGAAAAACTGTTTTTT.

J is TRBJ2-3 and V is TRBV18, with TRBD1 as a possible D gene (6 bases). Germline lookup yields CDR1 KGHSH and CDR2 LQKENI. The ends were cut back, 2 bases at V and 0 bases at J, with 15 bases in the middle. This CDR3 has 17 residues. CDR3 loop: CASSPLGDTPSTDTQYF. The CDR3 DNA is TGTGCCAGCTCACCATTAGGGGACACCCCTAGCACAGATACGCAGTATTTT. Based on the CDR3 plus reference TRBV18 and TRBJ2-3, the full variable domain is NAGVMQNPRHLVRRRGQEARLRCSPMKGHSHVYWYRQLPEEGLKFMVYLQKENIIDESGMPKERFSAEFPKEGPSILRIQQVVRGDSAAYFCASSPLGDTPSTDTQYFGPGTRLTVL.

V is TRBV10-3 and J is TRBJ2-7; 8 nucleotides line up with TRBD1. The CDR3 extends over 15 amino acids. V lost 10 bases, J lost 7 bases, and 18 bases stayed unmatched. CDR1 and CDR2 from the germline V gene are ENHRY and SYGVKD. The DNA of the CDR3 is TGTGCCACCGCACCTTATGGACAGGGAGGAGGTGAGCAGTACTTC. The encoded protein is CATAPYGQGGGEQYF.

This chain joins TRBV28 and TRBJ1-1; D unclear. CDR1 MDHEN and CDR2 SYDVKM come from the germline V gene. The CDR3 has 12 residues. V lost 2 bases to trimming and J lost 6 bases, with 7 bases between them. The CDR3 DNA reads as TGTGCCAGCAGTTTAAGGAGGTCTGAAGCTTTCTTT. Its protein is CASSLRRSEAFF.

The sample holds one count of this clone. The chain combines TRBV10-3 with TRBJ1-1; TRBD1 matches at 7 bases. Germline CDR1 and CDR2: ENHRY and SYGVKD. V lost 7 bases and J lost 3; bases outside the gene matches: 8. This CDR3 has 14 amino acids. In nucleotides, the CDR3 is TGTGCCATCAAAGTACAGGGGCTCGACACTGAAGCTTTCTTT. Its protein is CAIKVQGLDTEAFF.